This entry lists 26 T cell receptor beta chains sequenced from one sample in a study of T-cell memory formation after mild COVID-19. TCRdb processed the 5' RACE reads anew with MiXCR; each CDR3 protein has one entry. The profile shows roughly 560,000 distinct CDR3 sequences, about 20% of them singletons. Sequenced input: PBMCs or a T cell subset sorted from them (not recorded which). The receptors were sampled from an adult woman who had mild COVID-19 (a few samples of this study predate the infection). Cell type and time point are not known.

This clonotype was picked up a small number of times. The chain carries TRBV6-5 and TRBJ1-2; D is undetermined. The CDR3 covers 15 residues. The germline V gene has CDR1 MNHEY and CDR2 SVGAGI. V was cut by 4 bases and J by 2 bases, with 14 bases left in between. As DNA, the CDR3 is TGTGCCAGCAGTTTACGAAGAACAGAGAACTATGGCTACACCTTC. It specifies CASSLRRTENYGYTF.

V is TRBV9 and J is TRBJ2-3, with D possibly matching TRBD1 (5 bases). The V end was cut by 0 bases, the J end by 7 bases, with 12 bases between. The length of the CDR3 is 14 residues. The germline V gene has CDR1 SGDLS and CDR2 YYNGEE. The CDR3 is CASSVEGAENTQYF. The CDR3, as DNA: TGTGCCAGCAGCGTAGAAGGGGCCGAAAATACGCAGTATTTT.

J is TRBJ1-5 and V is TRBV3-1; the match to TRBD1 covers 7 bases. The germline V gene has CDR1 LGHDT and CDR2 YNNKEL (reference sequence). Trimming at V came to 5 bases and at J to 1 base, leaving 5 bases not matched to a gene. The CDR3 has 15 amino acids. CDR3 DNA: TGTGCCAGCAGCTCAGGGGGTCAGAGCAATCAGCCCCAGCATTTT. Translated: CASSSGGQSNQPQHF.

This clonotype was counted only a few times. The CDR3 is CASSPRGGQDYNEQFF. CDR3 nucleotide sequence: TGTGCCAGCAGCCCAAGAGGTGGACAGGACTACAATGAGCAGTTCTTC. V is TRBV9 and J is TRBJ2-1, with 7 nucleotides matching TRBD1. This CDR3 is 16 amino acids long. Trimming at V came to 4 bases and at J to 3 bases, leaving 10 bases not matched to a gene. Per the germline V gene, CDR1 is SGDLS and CDR2 is YYNGEE.

The CDR3 spells CASSLFFPPLEQYF. CDR3 sequence (DNA): TGTGCCAGCAGTTTATTTTTCCCCCCACTCGAGCAGTACTTC. The chain is built from TRBV12-3 or TRBV12-4 and TRBJ2-7; D is unclear. The CDR3 is 14 residues long. With 2 bases removed from V and 6 bases from J, the gap between germline ends came to 14 bases.

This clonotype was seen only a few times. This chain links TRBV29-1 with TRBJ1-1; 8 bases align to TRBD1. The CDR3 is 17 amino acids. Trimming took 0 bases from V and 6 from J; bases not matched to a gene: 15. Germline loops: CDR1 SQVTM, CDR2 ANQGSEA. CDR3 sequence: CSVEDSLIQGARAEAFF. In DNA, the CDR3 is TGCAGCGTTGAAGATTCTCTAATTCAGGGGGCGCGGGCTGAAGCTTTCTTT.

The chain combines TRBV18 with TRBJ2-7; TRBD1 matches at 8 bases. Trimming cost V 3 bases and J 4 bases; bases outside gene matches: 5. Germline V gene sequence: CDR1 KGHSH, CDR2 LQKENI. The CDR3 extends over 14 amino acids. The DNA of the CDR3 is TGTGCCAGCTCACCCGACAGGGGATGGTACGAGCAGTACTTC. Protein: CASSPDRGWYEQYF.

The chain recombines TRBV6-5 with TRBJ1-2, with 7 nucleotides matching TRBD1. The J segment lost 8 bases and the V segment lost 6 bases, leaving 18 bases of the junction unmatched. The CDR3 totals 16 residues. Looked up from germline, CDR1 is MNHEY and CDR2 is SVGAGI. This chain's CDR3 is CASRTGTELFSLGYTF. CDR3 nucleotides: TGTGCCAGCAGAACCGGGACAGAGTTATTCTCTCTCGGCTACACCTTC.

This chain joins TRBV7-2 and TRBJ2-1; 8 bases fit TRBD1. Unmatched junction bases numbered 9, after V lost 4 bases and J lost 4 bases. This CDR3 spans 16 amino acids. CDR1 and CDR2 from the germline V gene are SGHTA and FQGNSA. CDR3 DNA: TGTGCCAGCAGCTCCTCGGGACAGGCGATTTACAATGAGCAGTTCTTC. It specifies CASSSSGQAIYNEQFF.

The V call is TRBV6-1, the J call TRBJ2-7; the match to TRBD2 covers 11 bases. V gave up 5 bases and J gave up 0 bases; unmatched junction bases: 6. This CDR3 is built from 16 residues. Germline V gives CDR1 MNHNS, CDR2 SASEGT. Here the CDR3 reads CASSSMTSGDSYEQYF. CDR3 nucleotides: TGTGCCAGCAGTTCTATGACTAGCGGGGACTCCTACGAGCAGTACTTC.

The CDR3 region is CASSFSVGMNTEAFF. The CDR3, as DNA: TGTGCCAGCAGCTTCTCAGTGGGCATGAACACTGAAGCTTTCTTT. The chain is built from TRBV6-6 and TRBJ1-1, with no clear D. Deletions cut 6 bases from V and 0 bases from J, with 14 bases between. The CDR3 is made up of 15 amino acids. Germline CDR1 and CDR2: MNHNY and SVGAGI (reference sequence).

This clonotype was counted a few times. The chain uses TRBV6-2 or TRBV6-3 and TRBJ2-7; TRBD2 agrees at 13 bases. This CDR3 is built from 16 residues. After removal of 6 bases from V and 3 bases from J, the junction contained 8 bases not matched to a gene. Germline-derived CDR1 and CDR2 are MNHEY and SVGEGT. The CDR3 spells CASRPPGLAGIYEQYF. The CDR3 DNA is TGTGCCAGCAGACCCCCGGGACTAGCGGGAATCTACGAGCAGTACTTC.

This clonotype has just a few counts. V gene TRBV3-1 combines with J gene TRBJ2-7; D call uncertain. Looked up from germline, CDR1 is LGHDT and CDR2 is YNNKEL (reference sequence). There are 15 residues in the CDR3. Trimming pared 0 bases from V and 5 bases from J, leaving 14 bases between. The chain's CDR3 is CASSQDIGPRNEQYF. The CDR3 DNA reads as TGTGCCAGCAGCCAAGATATAGGCCCACGGAACGAGCAGTACTTC.

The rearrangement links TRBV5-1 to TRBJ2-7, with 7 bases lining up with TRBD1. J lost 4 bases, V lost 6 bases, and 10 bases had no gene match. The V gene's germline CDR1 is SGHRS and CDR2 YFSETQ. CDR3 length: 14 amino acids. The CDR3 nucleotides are TGCGCCAGCAAGGGCGACAGGGTGTGGTACGAGCAGTACTTC. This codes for CASKGDRVWYEQYF. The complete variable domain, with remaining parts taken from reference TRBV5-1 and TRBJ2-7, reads KAGVTQTPRYLIKTRGQQVTLSCSPISGHRSVSWYQQTPGQGLQFLFEYFSETQRNKGNFPGRFSGRQFSNSRSEMNVSTLELGDSALYLCASKGDRVWYEQYFGPGTRLTVT.

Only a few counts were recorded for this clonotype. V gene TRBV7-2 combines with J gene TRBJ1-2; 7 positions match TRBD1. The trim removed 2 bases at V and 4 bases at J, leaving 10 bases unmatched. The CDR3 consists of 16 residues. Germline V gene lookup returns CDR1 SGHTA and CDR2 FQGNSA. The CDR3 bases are TGTGCCAGCAGCTTACGTCGGCAGGGGGTGGGCTATGGCTACACCTTC. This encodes CASSLRRQGVGYGYTF.

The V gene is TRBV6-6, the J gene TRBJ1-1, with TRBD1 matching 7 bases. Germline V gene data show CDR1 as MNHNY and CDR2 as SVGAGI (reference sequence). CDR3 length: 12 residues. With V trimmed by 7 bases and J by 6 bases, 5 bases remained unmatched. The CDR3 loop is CASTGGGSEAFF. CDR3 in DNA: TGTGCCAGCACAGGGGGAGGGTCTGAAGCTTTCTTT.

In DNA, the CDR3 is TGTGCCTGGACTTCTACCGGGGAGCTGTTTTTT. Translated: CAWTSTGELFF. The chain carries TRBV30 and TRBJ2-2; D gene unclear. V shed 4 bases and J shed 5 bases, with 5 bases lying between them. CDR3 length: 11 residues. The V gene's germline CDR1 is GTSNPN and CDR2 SVGIG (reference sequence).

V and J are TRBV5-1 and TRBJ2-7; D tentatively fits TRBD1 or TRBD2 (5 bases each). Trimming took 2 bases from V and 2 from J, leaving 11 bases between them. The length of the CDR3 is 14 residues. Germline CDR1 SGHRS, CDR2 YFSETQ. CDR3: CASSLEGHAYEQYF. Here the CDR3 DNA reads TGCGCCAGCAGCTTAGAGGGGCACGCCTACGAGCAGTACTTC.

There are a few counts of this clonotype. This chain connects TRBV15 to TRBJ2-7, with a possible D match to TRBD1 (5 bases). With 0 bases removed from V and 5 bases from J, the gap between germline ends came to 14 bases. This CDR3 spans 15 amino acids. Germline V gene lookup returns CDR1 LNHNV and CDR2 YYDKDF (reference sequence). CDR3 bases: TGTGCCACCAGCAGAGAGACAGCCGGCAGGAACGAGCAGTACTTC. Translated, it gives CATSRETAGRNEQYF.

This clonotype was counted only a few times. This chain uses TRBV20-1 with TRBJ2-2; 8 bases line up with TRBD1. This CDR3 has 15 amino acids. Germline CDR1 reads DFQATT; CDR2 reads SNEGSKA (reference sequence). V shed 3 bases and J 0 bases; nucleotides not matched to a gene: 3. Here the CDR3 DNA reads TGCAGTGCTAGGGCGGGACAGGCGAACACCGGGGAGCTGTTTTTT. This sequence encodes CSARAGQANTGELFF.

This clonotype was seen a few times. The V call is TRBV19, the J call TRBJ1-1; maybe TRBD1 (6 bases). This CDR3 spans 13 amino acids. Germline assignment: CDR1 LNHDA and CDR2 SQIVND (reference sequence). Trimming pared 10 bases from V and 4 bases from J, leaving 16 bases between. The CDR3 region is CATLGGQSTEAFF. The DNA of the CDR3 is TGTGCCACCCTCGGGGGGCAGAGCACTGAAGCTTTCTTT.

The DNA for the CDR3 is TGTGCCAGCAGTGCTCACGGAGGCACAGATACGCAGTATTTT. It specifies CASSAHGGTDTQYF. The rearrangement uses TRBV12-3 or TRBV12-4 and TRBJ2-3; D ambiguous. CDR3 length: 14 amino acids. Trimming took 5 bases from V and 1 from J, leaving 10 bases between them.

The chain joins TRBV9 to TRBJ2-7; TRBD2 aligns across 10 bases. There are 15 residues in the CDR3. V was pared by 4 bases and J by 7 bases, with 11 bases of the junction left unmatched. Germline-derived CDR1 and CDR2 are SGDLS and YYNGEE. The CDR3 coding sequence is TGTGCCAGCAGCCCCCCTAGCGGGGGCCCCTGGGAGCAGTACTTC. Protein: CASSPPSGGPWEQYF.

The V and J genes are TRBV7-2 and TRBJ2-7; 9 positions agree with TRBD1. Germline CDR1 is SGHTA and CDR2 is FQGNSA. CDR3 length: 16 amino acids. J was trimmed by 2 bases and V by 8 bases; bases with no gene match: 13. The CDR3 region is CASLVEGGTGPYEQYF. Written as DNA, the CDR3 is TGTGCCAGCTTAGTAGAAGGCGGGACAGGGCCCTACGAGCAGTACTTC.

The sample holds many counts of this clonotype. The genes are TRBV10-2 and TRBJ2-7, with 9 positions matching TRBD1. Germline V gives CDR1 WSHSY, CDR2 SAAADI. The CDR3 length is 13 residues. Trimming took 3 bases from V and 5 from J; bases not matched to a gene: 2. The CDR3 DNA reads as TGCGCCAGCAGTGACAGGGACAGGGACGAGCAGTACTTC. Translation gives CASSDRDRDEQYF.

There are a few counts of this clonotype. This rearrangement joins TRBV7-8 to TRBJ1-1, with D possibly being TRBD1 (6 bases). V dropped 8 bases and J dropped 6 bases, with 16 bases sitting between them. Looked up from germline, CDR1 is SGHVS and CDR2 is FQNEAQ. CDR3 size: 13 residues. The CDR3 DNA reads TGTGCCAGCCTACAGGGCGGATTGTCTGAAGCTTTCTTT. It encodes CASLQGGLSEAFF.